This paragraph covers one T cell receptor beta chain sequence. The data stem from a study of T cell responses to AZD1222 COVID-19 vaccine. Clones were read by immunoSEQ multiplex PCR, and TCRdb kept only the in-frame ones, dropping some. In the table there are some 150,000 clones, 80% to 90% of which are singletons. Germline lookup yields CDR1 SGHRS and CDR2 YFSETQ. V was trimmed by 4 bases and J by 3 bases, leaving 14 bases between them. The CDR3 runs 14 residues. V usage is TRBV5-1 and J usage is TRBJ2-7, with D perhaps matching TRBD2 (6 bases). This sequence was found in an adult who received the AZD1222 COVID-19 vaccine. The input for sequencing was peripheral blood, taken 28 days after the second AZD1222 dose. The CDR3 region has the DNA TGCGCCAGCAGCCAAACTAGTAGCGGCTACGAGCAGTACTTC. Protein: CASSQTSSGYEQYF.